This T cell receptor beta chain is from a study of blood T cell repertoires in COVID-19. Study-level information: The United States, Italy and Spain were the sources of the acute and convalescent COVID-19 samples. T cells, B-cell-depleted T cells, or PBMCs provided the cDNA or gDNA that served as material.

Trimming stripped 4 bases from V and 1 base from J, with 11 bases between. Germline V gene lookup returns CDR1 SGHTA and CDR2 FQGTGA. This CDR3 contains 14 residues. The count of this clone is one. Original methodology: Amplifying reference gene primers gave estimates of nucleated cell counts. Some clones are missing from TCRdb's copy, which holds only in-frame ones; the method was immunoSEQ multiplex PCR. D and trimming come from the DNA, and the V and J calls and clone size come from that table. This table has about 160,000 clones, about 85% appearing once. The specimen sequenced was peripheral blood. The sequence came from a human donor with acute or convalescent COVID-19. The donor label of this sample is uncertain. This rearrangement joins TRBV7-3 to TRBJ2-7, with D possibly being TRBD1 (5 bases). CDR3 sequence reads: CASSSATGSYEQYF. In DNA form, the CDR3 reads TGTGCCAGCAGCTCTGCAACAGGATCCTACGAGCAGTACTTC.